Included here is one T cell receptor (beta chain) sequence, with context. The authors ran the immunoSEQ assay, v3.0, at survey level. Profiling relied on immunoSEQ multiplex PCR, and the TCRdb table lists in-frame clones only, not all of them. The sample records about 40,000 clones, around 86% being singletons. This record comes from a study of long-term antiretroviral therapy in people with HIV. Germline CDR1 is SGHTA and CDR2 is FQGNSA. The CDR3 is 15 amino acids. The ends were cut back, 7 bases at V and 4 bases at J, with 19 bases in the middle. Treatment for all HIV-infected participants took place in the United States.

The chain is built from TRBV7-2 and TRBJ1-2; D is ambiguous. This TCR derives from a man between 18 and 35 years old with HIV. Here the sequenced sample was unsorted PBMCs, taken 1 year after starting antiretroviral therapy. CDR3 bases: TGTGCCAGCACCTCACAAGGAGCGGCTTTCTATGGCTACACCTTC. Its translation: CASTSQGAAFYGYTF.